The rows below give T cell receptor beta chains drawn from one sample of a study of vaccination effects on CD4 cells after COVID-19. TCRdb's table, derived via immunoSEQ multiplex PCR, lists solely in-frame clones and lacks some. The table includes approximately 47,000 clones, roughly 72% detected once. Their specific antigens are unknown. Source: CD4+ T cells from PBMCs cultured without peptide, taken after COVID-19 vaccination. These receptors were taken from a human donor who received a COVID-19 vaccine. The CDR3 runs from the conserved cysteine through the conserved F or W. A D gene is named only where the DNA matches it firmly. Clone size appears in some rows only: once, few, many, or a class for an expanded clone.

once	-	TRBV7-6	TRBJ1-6	TGTGCCAGCAGCTTAGGCCCCGCACGAACAGCCGTCCATTCACCCCTCCACTTT	CASSLGPARTAVHSPLHF
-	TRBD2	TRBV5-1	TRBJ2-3	TGCGCCAGCAGCCCGGCGGGGGCAGATACGCAGTATTTT	CASSPAGADTQYF
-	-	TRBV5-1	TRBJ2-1	TGCGCCAGCAGCATAGCCGGGGCTGTACACAATGAGCAGTTCTTC	CASSIAGAVHNEQFF
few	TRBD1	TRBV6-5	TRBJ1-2	TGTGCCAGCAGAAATACAGGGGGCTATGGCTACACCTTC	CASRNTGGYGYTF
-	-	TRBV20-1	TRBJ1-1	TGCAGTGCTGCCCCTATGGCTGAAGCTTTCTTT	CSAAPMAEAFF
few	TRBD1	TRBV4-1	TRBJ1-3	TGCGCCAGCAGCCAAGAGGACAGGCCTGGAAACACCATATATTTT	CASSQEDRPGNTIYF
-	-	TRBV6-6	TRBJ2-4	TGTGCCAGTTTTGACCGAATTCCCAAAAACATTCAGTACTTC	CASFDRIPKNIQYF
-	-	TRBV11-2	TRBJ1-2	TGTGCCAGCAGCTTAAGGGCAGGGTATGGCTACACCTTC	CASSLRAGYGYTF
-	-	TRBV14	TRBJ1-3	TGTGCCAGCAGCCTGGTCGTACCCAGGATGTCTGGAAACACCATATATTTT	CASSLVVPRMSGNTIYF
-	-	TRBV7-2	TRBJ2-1	TGTGCCAGCAGCTGGCGAGAGTACCACAATGAGCAGTTCTTC	CASSWREYHNEQFF
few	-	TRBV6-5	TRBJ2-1	TGTGCCAGCCACCCCGCGACTCACGCAGATGAGCAGTTCTTC	CASHPATHADEQFF
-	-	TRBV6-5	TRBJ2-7	TGTGCCAGCAGGGAGGTCCCAAATTACTCCTACGAGCAGTACTTC	CASREVPNYSYEQYF
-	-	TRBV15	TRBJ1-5	TGTGCCACCAGCAGAGATCCGGGTGGCAATCAGCCCCAGCATTTT	CATSRDPGGNQPQHF
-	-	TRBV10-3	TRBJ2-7	TGTGCCATCAGTGAGTCCCAGGGAGCCGAGCAGTACTTC	CAISESQGAEQYF
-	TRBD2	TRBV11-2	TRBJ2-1	TGTGCCAGCAGCACGACTAGCGGGACTGTTGAGCAGTTCTTC	CASSTTSGTVEQFF